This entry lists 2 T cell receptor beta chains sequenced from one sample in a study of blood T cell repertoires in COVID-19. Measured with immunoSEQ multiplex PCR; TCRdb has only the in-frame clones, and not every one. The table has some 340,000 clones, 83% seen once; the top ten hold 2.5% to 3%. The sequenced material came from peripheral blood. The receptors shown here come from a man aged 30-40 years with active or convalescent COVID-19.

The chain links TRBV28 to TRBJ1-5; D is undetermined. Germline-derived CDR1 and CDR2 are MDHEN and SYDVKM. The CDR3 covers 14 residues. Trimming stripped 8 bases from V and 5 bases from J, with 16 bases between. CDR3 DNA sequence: TGTGCCAGCGGAATTCCTGAGGGCTATCAGCCCCAGCATTTT. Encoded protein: CASGIPEGYQPQHF. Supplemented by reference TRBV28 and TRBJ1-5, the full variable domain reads DVKVTQSSRYLVKRTGEKVFLECVQDMDHENMFWYRQDPGLGLRLIYFSYDVKMKEKGDIPEGYSVSREKKERFSLILESASTNQTSMYLCASGIPEGYQPQHFGDGTRLSIL.

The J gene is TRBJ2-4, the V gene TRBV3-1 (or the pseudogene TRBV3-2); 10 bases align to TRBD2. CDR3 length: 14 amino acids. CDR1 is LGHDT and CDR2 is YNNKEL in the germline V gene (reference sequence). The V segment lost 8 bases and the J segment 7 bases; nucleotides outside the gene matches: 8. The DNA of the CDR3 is TGTGCCAGCGGGGCTAGCGGGGGACAGAACATTCAGTACTTC. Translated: CASGASGGQNIQYF.